A selection of T cell receptor beta chains follows, all from one sample in a study of cytomegalovirus exposure and HLA in healthy donors. Profiling relied on immunoSEQ multiplex PCR, and the TCRdb table lists in-frame clones only, not all of them. The table lists some 99,000 clones, around nine tenths of them singletons. The sample comprised PBMCs. The receptors were sampled from a woman under 30 in good health and CMV-seronegative. Each CDR3 is given with its conserved first and last residue. A D gene is named only where the DNA matches it firmly. Rows may omit the clone size; those that give it use once, few, many or a size class.

clone_size: NA; j_call: TRBJ2-7; d_call: NA; v_call: TRBV14; cdr3_aa: CASSQGADAEQYF; cdr3_nt: TGTGCCAGCAGCCAAGGGGCTGACGCCGAGCAGTACTTC
clone_size: NA; j_call: TRBJ1-4; d_call: NA; v_call: TRBV28; cdr3_aa: CASSPDTSQGYLFF; cdr3_nt: TGTGCCAGCAGTCCAGATACATCACAGGGTTATCTGTTTTTT
clone_size: NA; j_call: TRBJ2-7; d_call: NA; v_call: TRBV29-1; cdr3_aa: CSVHVGPEQYF; cdr3_nt: TGCAGCGTGCACGTGGGGCCCGAGCAGTACTTC
clone_size: NA; j_call: TRBJ2-5; d_call: NA; v_call: TRBV28; cdr3_aa: CASSWLATGTQYF; cdr3_nt: TGTGCCAGCAGTTGGCTGGCAACGGGGACCCAGTACTTC
clone_size: NA; j_call: TRBJ1-2; d_call: NA; v_call: TRBV5-1; cdr3_aa: CASSPGGVIHGYTF; cdr3_nt: TGCGCCAGCAGCCCGGGGGGGGTAATCCATGGCTACACCTTC
clone_size: NA; j_call: TRBJ2-2; d_call: NA; v_call: TRBV6-4; cdr3_aa: CASSAVGADTGELFF; cdr3_nt: TGTGCCAGCAGTGCGGTGGGGGCCGACACCGGGGAGCTGTTTTTT
clone_size: NA; j_call: TRBJ2-7; d_call: NA; v_call: TRBV28; cdr3_aa: CASSSTLGEQYF; cdr3_nt: TGTGCCAGCAGTTCGACCCTCGGGGAGCAGTACTTC
clone_size: NA; j_call: TRBJ1-4; d_call: NA; v_call: TRBV28; cdr3_aa: CATSRGGLNEKLFF; cdr3_nt: TGTGCCACCAGTCGTGGGGGCCTTAATGAAAAACTGTTTTTT
clone_size: NA; j_call: TRBJ1-1; d_call: NA; v_call: TRBV15; cdr3_aa: CATSRAPGMVDTEAFF; cdr3_nt: TGTGCCACCAGCAGAGCCCCGGGGATGGTAGACACTGAAGCTTTCTTT
clone_size: medium-sized; j_call: TRBJ2-2; d_call: NA; v_call: TRBV6-4; cdr3_aa: CASSDSDTGELFF; cdr3_nt: TGTGCCAGCAGTGATTCCGACACCGGGGAGCTGTTTTTT
clone_size: once; j_call: TRBJ1-1; d_call: TRBD1; v_call: TRBV11-2; cdr3_aa: CASSVGQGYTEAFF; cdr3_nt: TGTGCCAGCAGCGTAGGACAGGGTTACACTGAAGCTTTCTTT
clone_size: NA; j_call: TRBJ2-1; d_call: TRBD2; v_call: TRBV6-4; cdr3_aa: CASSATGTSGDEQFF; cdr3_nt: TGTGCCAGCAGTGCCACCGGGACTAGCGGGGATGAGCAGTTCTTC
clone_size: NA; j_call: TRBJ2-2; d_call: NA; v_call: TRBV15; cdr3_aa: CATSGGREAGELFF; cdr3_nt: TGTGCCACCAGCGGGGGCAGGGAAGCCGGGGAGCTGTTTTTT
clone_size: NA; j_call: TRBJ2-1; d_call: TRBD1; v_call: TRBV2; cdr3_aa: CASSDSRQTGTHNEQFF; cdr3_nt: TGTGCCAGCAGTGATTCTCGTCAGACAGGGACCCACAATGAGCAGTTCTTC
clone_size: NA; j_call: TRBJ1-1; d_call: NA; v_call: TRBV7-8; cdr3_aa: CASSRGQQGLNTEAFF; cdr3_nt: TGTGCCAGCAGCCGAGGTCAACAGGGTCTAAACACTGAAGCTTTCTTT
clone_size: NA; j_call: TRBJ1-5; d_call: NA; v_call: TRBV28; cdr3_aa: CASSWGRGQPQHF; cdr3_nt: TGTGCCAGCAGTTGGGGGCGCGGTCAGCCCCAGCATTTT
clone_size: NA; j_call: TRBJ1-2; d_call: TRBD1; v_call: TRBV6-6; cdr3_aa: CASRLTGDSGYTF; cdr3_nt: TGTGCCAGCAGGCTGACAGGGGATTCTGGCTACACCTTC
clone_size: NA; j_call: TRBJ2-5; d_call: TRBD2; v_call: TRBV28; cdr3_aa: CASTLGLAGDGELEETQYF; cdr3_nt: TGTGCCAGCACTCTGGGACTAGCGGGAGATGGGGAGCTAGAAGAGACCCAGTACTTC
clone_size: NA; j_call: TRBJ1-2; d_call: NA; v_call: TRBV4-3; cdr3_aa: CASSQDAGGTLSGYTF; cdr3_nt: TGCGCCAGCAGCCAAGACGCCGGAGGGACCTTATCGGGCTACACCTTC
clone_size: NA; j_call: TRBJ2-6; d_call: NA; v_call: TRBV28; cdr3_aa: CASTMEPRSSGANVLTF; cdr3_nt: TGTGCCAGCACGATGGAGCCGAGGAGCTCTGGGGCCAACGTCCTGACTTTC
clone_size: NA; j_call: TRBJ2-5; d_call: TRBD1; v_call: TRBV5-1; cdr3_aa: CASSLAGTEQETQYF; cdr3_nt: TGCGCCAGCAGCTTAGCCGGGACAGAGCAAGAGACCCAGTACTTC
clone_size: NA; j_call: TRBJ2-1; d_call: TRBD2; v_call: TRBV18; cdr3_aa: CASSPPGLAGAHNEQFF; cdr3_nt: TGTGCCAGCTCACCCCCTGGACTAGCGGGTGCCCACAATGAGCAGTTCTTC
clone_size: NA; j_call: TRBJ2-7; d_call: TRBD1; v_call: TRBV19; cdr3_aa: CASKGTGSYEQYF; cdr3_nt: TGTGCCAGTAAGGGGACAGGCTCCTACGAGCAGTACTTC
clone_size: NA; j_call: TRBJ2-5; d_call: TRBD2; v_call: TRBV11-2; cdr3_aa: CASSLTSDRTQYF; cdr3_nt: TGTGCCAGCAGCTTAACTAGCGATAGGACCCAGTACTTC
clone_size: NA; j_call: TRBJ1-3; d_call: NA; v_call: TRBV4-1; cdr3_aa: CASRGVRGNTIYF; cdr3_nt: TGCGCCAGCAGAGGGGTGCGGGGAAACACCATATATTTT